A single sample is the source of the 7 T cell receptor beta chains below, sequenced in a study of blood T cells in healthy people across ages. A second about 6 to 12 cycle PCR used barcoded and J-beta primers. TCRdb reprocessed the 5' RACE reads via MiXCR and lists one record per CDR3 protein. This sample has fewer than 800,000 distinct CDR3 sequences, with around 45% found just once. Material for sequencing was blood. The receptors were sampled from a woman aged 55-70 years in good health.

This clonotype was seen at least ten times. The chain joins TRBV3-1 to TRBJ2-1; 7 nucleotides line up with TRBD1. The J call may be mistaken, given a closer DNA end match to TRBJ2-7. This CDR3 contains 17 residues. Germline assignment: CDR1 LGHDT and CDR2 YNNKEL (reference sequence). The CDR3 region has the DNA TGTGCCAGCAGACCGCACAGGGGCGAATCCTCCTACAATGAGCAGTACTTC. This codes for CASRPHRGESSYNEQYF.

CDR3 amino acids: CSARLGTGSWEQYF. CDR3 in DNA: TGCAGTGCTAGACTCGGGACAGGGTCTTGGGAGCAGTACTTC. The chain joins TRBV20-1 to TRBJ2-7, with TRBD1 matching over 9 bases. This CDR3 has 14 residues. Germline values: CDR1 DFQATT, CDR2 SNEGSKA (reference sequence). V was clipped by 2 bases and J by 7 bases; unmatched bases: 9.

The chain joins TRBV5-1 to TRBJ2-3, with D tentatively TRBD1 (7 bases). Germline loops: CDR1 SGHRS, CDR2 YFSETQ. V dropped 1 base and J dropped 3 bases, with 12 bases sitting between them. CDR3 length: 15 residues. As DNA, the CDR3 is TGCGCCAGCAGCTTGATCCCAGGGGGGACAGATACGCAGTATTTT. Its translation: CASSLIPGGTDTQYF.

CDR3 nucleotides: TGTGCCAGCAGTGAGAGGACTAGCGCAGAGACCCAGTACTTC. Amino acid sequence: CASSERTSAETQYF. This rearrangement joins TRBV2 to TRBJ2-5; 9 bases map to TRBD2. The CDR3 consists of 14 residues. Per germline, CDR1 SNHLY and CDR2 FYNNEI. The junction had 3 bases not matched to a gene; V was cut back by 3 bases and J by 4 bases.

The CDR3 here is CASRKQGYDEKLFF. The CDR3 DNA follows: TGTGCCAGCAGAAAACAGGGCTATGATGAAAAACTGTTTTTT. This rearrangement joins TRBV2 to TRBJ1-4, with a possible D match to TRBD1 (6 bases). This CDR3 comprises 14 residues. The germline gives CDR1 SNHLY, CDR2 FYNNEI. The V gene lost 6 bases and the J gene lost 6 bases, with 14 bases spanning the gap. The variable domain in full, with the rest retrieved from reference TRBV2 and TRBJ1-4, is EPEVTQTPSHQVTQMGQEVILRCVPISNHLYFYWYRQILGQKVEFLVSFYNNEISEKSEIFDDQFSVERPDGSNFTLKIRSTKLEDSAMYFCASRKQGYDEKLFFGSGTQLSVL.

This chain uses TRBV19 with TRBJ1-6; D might be TRBD1 (5 bases). V was shortened by 4 bases and J by 13 bases, with 14 bases between the two germline ends. Germline V lookup: CDR1 LNHDA, CDR2 SQIVND (reference sequence). The CDR3 runs 13 residues. CDR3 sequence: CASSTPGPKPLHF. The CDR3 DNA sequence: TGTGCCAGTAGTACGCCAGGGCCTAAGCCCCTCCACTTT. The complete variable domain, with remaining parts taken from reference TRBV19 and TRBJ1-6, reads DGGITQSPKYLFRKEGQNVTLSCEQNLNHDAMYWYRQDPGQGLRLIYYSQIVNDFQKGDIAEGYSVSREKKESFPLTVTSAQKNPTAFYLCASSTPGPKPLHFGNGTRLTVT.

This chain connects TRBV7-2 to TRBJ2-5, with D tentatively TRBD1 (5 bases). Per the germline V gene, CDR1 is SGHTA and CDR2 is FQGNSA. This CDR3 spans 14 amino acids. V was shortened by 0 bases and J by 5 bases, with 10 bases between the two germline ends. The CDR3 loop is CASSLAQGIETQYF. CDR3 bases: TGTGCCAGCAGCTTAGCTCAGGGTATCGAGACCCAGTACTTC. Based on the CDR3 plus reference TRBV7-2 and TRBJ2-5, the full variable domain is GAGVSQSPSNKVTEKGKDVELRCDPISGHTALYWYRQSLGQGLEFLIYFQGNSAPDKSGLPSDRFSAERTGGSVSTLTIQRTQQEDSAVYLCASSLAQGIETQYFGPGTRLLVL.